The 11 T cell receptor beta chains listed next were all sequenced from one sample in a study of T-cell reconstitution after alpha-beta-depleted transplantation in children. The TCRbeta library was prepared with unique molecular identifiers. TCRdb processed the PCR reads anew with MiXCR; each CDR3 protein has one entry. Of about 360,000 distinct CDR3 sequences in the sample, roughly 13% are singletons; the top ten hold around 4%. This material consisted of PBMCs, taken from the stem cell graft. These receptors were obtained from a human donor who donated a stem cell graft to a child with Fanconi anemia.

V and J are TRBV29-1 and TRBJ2-1; D is ambiguous. V was shortened by 2 bases and J by 0 bases, with 8 bases between the two germline ends. This CDR3 comprises 14 residues. The germline V gene has CDR1 SQVTM and CDR2 ANQGSEA. DNA of the CDR3: TGCAGCGTTGAACGAGACCGCTCCTACAATGAGCAGTTCTTC. Residues: CSVERDRSYNEQFF.

The chain links TRBV20-1 to TRBJ2-3, with TRBD2 identical over 10 bases. CDR3 length: 14 amino acids. Unmatched junction bases numbered 5, after V lost 6 bases and J lost 2 bases. Germline V gene sequence: CDR1 DFQATT, CDR2 SNEGSKA (reference sequence). The CDR3 protein is CSAVTSGDTDTQYF. The CDR3 DNA sequence: TGCAGTGCAGTAACTAGCGGGGACACAGATACGCAGTATTTT.

The table lists this clonotype with many counts. The CDR3 sequence is CSARPPAIRETQYF. DNA for the CDR3: TGCAGTGCTCGTCCCCCCGCAATAAGAGAGACCCAGTACTTC. This rearrangement joins TRBV20-1 to TRBJ2-5; D unclear. V was trimmed by 5 bases and J by 4 bases, leaving 17 bases between them. The germline V gene encodes CDR1 DFQATT and CDR2 SNEGSKA (reference sequence). This CDR3 has 14 amino acids.

This clonotype has just one count. V and J are TRBV6-1 and TRBJ1-5; a weak D match, TRBD1 (6 bases). Germline loops: CDR1 MNHNS, CDR2 SASEGT. The CDR3 is made up of 13 amino acids. V lost 5 bases and J 9 bases, leaving 14 bases between the germline ends. The CDR3 protein is CASSPQGGRPQHF. The CDR3 DNA is TGTGCCAGCAGTCCACAAGGGGGGCGGCCCCAGCATTTT.

This clonotype showed up many times. This sequence joins TRBV9 and TRBJ1-2; unclear D gene. CDR1 and CDR2 from the germline V gene are SGDLS and YYNGEE. Trimming took off 5 bases at V and 6 bases at J, with 11 bases between the two ends. The CDR3 is 12 residues long. The CDR3 DNA reads TGTGCCAGCAGTTCCGAGATGGATGGCTACACCTTC. Its protein product is CASSSEMDGYTF.

This chain joins TRBV7-2 and TRBJ1-4; possibly TRBD1 for D (5 bases). Trimming pared 0 bases from V and 8 bases from J, leaving 10 bases between. The V gene's germline CDR1 is SGHTA and CDR2 FQGNSA. The CDR3 is 14 amino acids. The CDR3 DNA sequence: TGTGCCAGCAGCTTAGCCGCCAGGGCGGAAAAACTGTTTTTT. Translation: CASSLAARAEKLFF. Together with reference TRBV7-2 and TRBJ1-4, the CDR3 gives the full variable domain: GAGVSQSPSNKVTEKGKDVELRCDPISGHTALYWYRQSLGQGLEFLIYFQGNSAPDKSGLPSDRFSAERTGGSVSTLTIQRTQQEDSAVYLCASSLAARAEKLFFGSGTQLSVL.

There are many counts of this clonotype. The rearrangement uses TRBV3-1 and TRBJ1-2; D call uncertain. V lost 1 base, J lost 7 bases, and 10 bases lay in between. This CDR3 comprises 13 residues. The germline gives CDR1 LGHDT, CDR2 YNNKEL (reference sequence). CDR3 DNA: TGTGCCAGCAGCCAAGGAGGAATGGCTGGCTACACCTTC. Amino acid sequence: CASSQGGMAGYTF.

This clonotype was seen a few times. The V call is TRBV5-1, the J call TRBJ2-7; possible D gene TRBD2, 6 bases. CDR1 is SGHRS, CDR2 YFSETQ, per germline. Deletions cut 7 bases from V and 7 bases from J, with 12 bases between. The CDR3 is 11 residues long. CDR3 in amino acids: CASGQAGEQYF. The CDR3 DNA sequence: TGCGCCAGCGGGCAGGCGGGGGAGCAGTACTTC.

This clonotype turned up a few times. The chain uses TRBV5-5 and TRBJ1-1; D remains unclear. CDR1 and CDR2 from the germline V gene are SGHKS and YYEKEE (reference sequence). Trimming took 2 bases from V and 8 from J, leaving 25 bases between them. This CDR3 region has 17 residues. CDR3 bases: TGTGCCAGCAGCTTCGCCCTGGGCAGTTTTCGGACGGTAGAAGCTTTCTTT. Encoded protein: CASSFALGSFRTVEAFF.

V is TRBV6-2 or TRBV6-3 and J is TRBJ1-1; no definite D call. Germline CDR1 and CDR2: MNHEY and SVGEGT. This CDR3 comprises 16 residues. Trimming removed 5 bases from V and 1 base from J, with 17 bases in between. The CDR3 sequence is CASSLGRKTGNTEAFF. The DNA for the CDR3 is TGTGCCAGCAGTCTCGGCCGAAAGACTGGGAACACTGAAGCTTTCTTT.

This clonotype has only a few counts. V is TRBV2 and J is TRBJ2-6, with a possible D match to TRBD2 (6 bases). The ends were cut back, 3 bases at V and 7 bases at J, with 10 bases in the middle. The CDR3 covers 14 residues. Germline V gene data show CDR1 as SNHLY and CDR2 as FYNNEI. In DNA form, the CDR3 reads TGTGCCAGCAGTGACGAGGAGGGAGCCAACGTCCTGACTTTC. Amino acid sequence: CASSDEEGANVLTF.